The rows below give T cell receptor beta chains drawn from one sample of a study of glioma-infiltrating T cells after dendritic cell vaccination. Assay used: immunoSEQ multiplex PCR; TCRdb lists only in-frame clones, some missing. This repertoire shows roughly 56,000 clones, roughly 84% found once; its top ten account for roughly 10%. Sequencing was performed on blood, taken after dendritic cell vaccination. The receptors were gathered from a human donor with glioblastoma. Both conserved end residues are part of each CDR3. A D gene is named only where the DNA matches it firmly. Some rows have no size entry. The others give once, few or many, or a class for an expanded clone.

V	D	size	J	CDR3	DNA
TRBV13	.	.	TRBJ1-2	CASSLGGQIYGYTF	TGTGCCAGCAGCTTAGGCGGACAGATATATGGCTACACCTTC
TRBV28	TRBD1	few	TRBJ2-7	CASSSGTGGREQYF	TGTGCCAGCAGTTCCGGGACAGGGGGCCGTGAGCAGTACTTC
TRBV10-3	.	.	TRBJ1-5	CAIGGRDNQPQHF	TGTGCCATCGGCGGCAGGGACAATCAGCCCCAGCATTTT
TRBV16	.	once	TRBJ1-1	CASSQFRGTSGAEAFF	TGTGCCAGCAGCCAATTTCGGGGTACTAGTGGGGCTGAAGCTTTCTTT
TRBV5-3	TRBD1	.	TRBJ1-4	CARSPVGGQVSRVEEKLFF	TGTGCCAGAAGCCCGGTCGGGGGACAGGTTAGTCGGGTCGAGGAAAAACTGTTTTTT
TRBV9	TRBD2	.	TRBJ2-5	CASSVSRGGAETQYF	TGTGCCAGCAGCGTTAGTCGCGGGGGAGCTGAGACCCAGTACTTC
TRBV7-9	TRBD1	.	TRBJ1-5	CASSLEGTGDQPQHF	TGTGCCAGCAGCTTAGAAGGGACAGGCGATCAGCCCCAGCATTTT
TRBV4-2	.	.	TRBJ1-3	CASREEWYSGNTIYF	TGTGCCAGCAGGGAGGAGTGGTACTCTGGAAACACCATATATTTT
TRBV6-5	TRBD2	.	TRBJ2-7	CASSYAGETYEQYF	TGTGCCAGCAGTTACGCGGGGGAGACCTACGAGCAGTACTTC
TRBV21-1	.	.	TRBJ2-3	CARGGSHSSTDTQYF	TGTGCGAGGGGGGGGAGTCACTCTAGCACAGATACGCAGTATTTT
TRBV5-8	TRBD2	.	TRBJ2-5	CASSRRLAGIGETQYF	TGTGCCAGCAGCCGAAGACTAGCGGGGATAGGAGAGACCCAGTACTTC
TRBV4-1	TRBD1	once	TRBJ1-2	CASSHGQGGDYGYTF	TGCGCCAGCAGCCACGGACAGGGAGGAGACTATGGCTACACCTTC
TRBV18	TRBD1	.	TRBJ2-7	CASSPPDRVAEQYF	TGTGCCAGCTCACCACCGGACAGGGTGGCCGAGCAGTACTTC
TRBV5-1	TRBD2	.	TRBJ2-7	CASSPTLAGVYEQYF	TGCGCCAGCAGCCCCACGCTAGCGGGGGTCTACGAGCAGTACTTC
TRBV9	TRBD2	.	TRBJ2-1	CASSVVSSGAEQFF	TGTGCCAGCAGCGTAGTCTCTAGCGGGGCTGAGCAGTTCTTC
TRBV9	TRBD1	.	TRBJ2-5	CASSVGSLGTGQETQYF	TGTGCCAGCAGCGTAGGGTCCCTAGGGACAGGCCAAGAGACCCAGTACTTC
TRBV9	.	.	TRBJ1-1	CASSERQVLRGGTEAFF	TGTGCCAGCAGCGAGAGACAGGTTCTACGAGGGGGCACTGAAGCTTTCTTT
TRBV4-3	TRBD2	.	TRBJ2-6	CASSQDGRGGTVLTF	TGCGCCAGCAGCCAAGATGGGCGGGGGGGTACCGTCCTGACTTTC
TRBV4-1	.	.	TRBJ1-6	CASSQDRGGSLSSYNSPLHF	TGCGCCAGCAGCCAAGATCGGGGGGGCTCATTGAGCTCCTATAATTCACCCCTCCACTTT
TRBV28	.	.	TRBJ1-6	CASGDRLNNSPLHF	TGTGCCAGCGGAGACAGGTTGAATAATTCCCCCCTCCACTTT
TRBV4-2	TRBD2	.	TRBJ2-4	CASSQDGAGLAKNIQYF	TGTGCCAGCAGCCAAGATGGAGCGGGGTTAGCCAAAAACATTCAGTACTTC
TRBV7-7	TRBD1	.	TRBJ2-5	CASSPTTGTGGRETQYF	TGTGCTAGCAGCCCAACGACCGGGACAGGGGGTCGAGAGACCCAGTACTTC
TRBV9	.	.	TRBJ1-3	CASSVEQGNTIYF	TGTGCCAGCAGCGTAGAACAGGGAAACACCATATATTTT
TRBV5-1	TRBD1	.	TRBJ1-2	CASSLAQGGGSYTF	TGCGCCAGCAGCTTGGCCCAAGGAGGGGGCAGCTACACCTTC
TRBV18	TRBD1	.	TRBJ1-5	CASSPGQGANQPQHF	TGTGCCAGCTCACCGGGACAGGGTGCCAATCAGCCCCAGCATTTT
TRBV9	.	.	TRBJ2-2	CASSSRDSGTGELFF	TGTGCCAGCAGCTCCCGGGACAGCGGGACCGGGGAGCTGTTTTTT
TRBV7-2	.	.	TRBJ2-7	CASSLGSGFISYEQYF	TGTGCCAGCAGCTTGGGGTCAGGGTTCATTTCCTACGAGCAGTACTTC
TRBV4-1	TRBD2	.	TRBJ2-3	CASSQGVGLAGSDTQYF	TGCGCCAGCAGCCAAGGGGTGGGACTAGCGGGGTCTGATACGCAGTATTTT
TRBV4-2	TRBD2	.	TRBJ2-5	CASSQAASGGQETQYF	TGTGCCAGCAGCCAAGCGGCTAGCGGGGGACAAGAGACCCAGTACTTC
TRBV27	TRBD1	.	TRBJ2-3	CASGDRGTDTQYF	TGTGCCAGCGGGGACAGGGGCACAGATACGCAGTATTTT
TRBV4-3	TRBD1	.	TRBJ1-2	CASSPGQGGYGYTF	TGCGCCAGCAGCCCGGGACAGGGAGGCTATGGCTACACCTTC
TRBV28	TRBD2	.	TRBJ2-3	CASSTLAGTGTDTQYF	TGTGCCAGCAGTACCTTAGCGGGAACGGGCACAGATACGCAGTATTTT
TRBV7-9	.	.	TRBJ2-3	CASSLVGATDTQYF	TGTGCCAGCAGCTTAGTGGGGGCCACAGATACGCAGTATTTT
TRBV5-1	.	few	TRBJ2-1	CASSLAPSWQFF	TGCGCCAGCAGCTTGGCCCCTAGTTGGCAGTTCTTC
TRBV11-2	.	.	TRBJ2-2	CASSLDLRLKTGNTGELFF	TGTGCCAGCAGCTTAGATCTTAGGTTGAAGACAGGGAACACCGGGGAGCTGTTTTTT
TRBV9	.	.	TRBJ1-2	CASMGGLRGYTF	TGTGCCAGCATGGGAGGATTGCGGGGCTACACCTTC
TRBV6-5	.	.	TRBJ2-7	CASRPRSGGDYEQYF	TGTGCCAGCAGGCCCCGCTCTGGAGGGGACTACGAGCAGTACTTC
TRBV11-3	TRBD1	.	TRBJ1-1	CASSARQGRRTEAFF	TGTGCCAGCAGCGCCCGACAGGGGAGAAGGACTGAAGCTTTCTTT
TRBV4-3	.	.	TRBJ1-5	CASSQDRFSNQPQHF	TGCGCCAGCAGCCAAGACAGGTTCAGCAATCAGCCCCAGCATTTT
TRBV7-2	TRBD2	.	TRBJ2-7	CASSLGLAGGTYEQYF	TGTGCCAGCAGCTTAGGGCTAGCGGGGGGCACCTACGAGCAGTACTTC
TRBV12-5	.	.	TRBJ1-5	CASGCPRDGRFLVSNQPQHF	TGTGCTAGTGGTTGCCCGCGGGACGGACGGTTCCTGGTCAGCAATCAGCCCCAGCATTTT
TRBV7-9	.	.	TRBJ2-5	CASSSESGTQYF	TGTGCCAGCAGCTCCGAATCGGGGACCCAGTACTTC
TRBV6-1	.	.	TRBJ1-6	CASSEREQNSPLHF	TGTGCCAGCAGTGAAAGGGAGCAAAATTCACCCCTCCACTTT
TRBV7-3	TRBD1	.	TRBJ1-2	CASSPDRGYGYTF	TGTGCCAGCAGTCCCGACAGGGGGTATGGCTACACCTTC
TRBV6-5	.	.	TRBJ1-5	CASSSLSQGNQPQHF	TGTGCCAGCAGTTCCTTGAGTCAGGGCAATCAGCCCCAGCATTTT
TRBV19	TRBD1	.	TRBJ1-2	CASSKLDRTGLGYGYTF	TGTGCCAGTAGTAAATTGGATAGGACAGGGTTGGGCTATGGCTACACCTTC
TRBV18	TRBD2	.	TRBJ2-7	CASSPGGGTAYEQYF	TGTGCCAGCTCACCGGGCGGGGGGACCGCCTACGAGCAGTACTTC
TRBV9	TRBD2	.	TRBJ2-7	CASSPQGLEGSYEQYF	TGTGCCAGCAGCCCCCAAGGACTAGAGGGCTCCTACGAGCAGTACTTC
TRBV28	.	.	TRBJ1-2	CASSFRGQGTLVYGYTF	TGTGCCAGCAGTTTCCGTGGCCAGGGGACCCTTGTATATGGCTACACCTTC
TRBV4-3	TRBD2	.	TRBJ2-7	CASSLSAGGGEQYF	TGCGCCAGCAGCCTGAGTGCGGGAGGGGGCGAGCAGTACTTC
TRBV30	.	.	TRBJ2-5	CAWSGTGEQETQYF	TGTGCCTGGAGTGGTACGGGGGAACAAGAGACCCAGTACTTC
TRBV15	.	.	TRBJ1-2	CATSSAHEGYGYTF	TGTGCCACCAGCAGCGCCCACGAGGGATATGGCTACACCTTC
TRBV11-1	TRBD1	few	TRBJ2-2	CASSLQTGVMGELFF	TGTGCCAGCAGCCTACAGACAGGGGTCATGGGGGAGCTGTTTTTT
TRBV2	.	.	TRBJ1-1	CASTGDREDTEAFF	TGTGCCAGCACCGGCGACAGAGAGGACACTGAAGCTTTCTTT
TRBV7-9	.	.	TRBJ2-2	CASSRGTTGELFF	TGTGCCAGCAGCCGCGGCACCACCGGGGAGCTGTTTTTT
TRBV25-1	.	once	TRBJ1-6	CASSEWMAGVGSPLHF	TGTGCCAGCAGTGAATGGATGGCCGGGGTGGGCTCACCCCTCCACTTT
TRBV5-1	.	.	TRBJ2-3	CASSPLVTPDTQYF	TGCGCCAGCAGTCCCCTAGTTACCCCAGATACGCAGTATTTT
TRBV25-1	.	.	TRBJ1-5	CASSELGRDNNQPQHF	TGTGCCAGCAGTGAATTGGGCAGGGACAACAATCAGCCCCAGCATTTT
TRBV7-8	.	.	TRBJ2-1	CASSEQSEQFF	TGTGCCAGCAGCGAGCAATCCGAGCAGTTCTTC
TRBV5-4	TRBD2	.	TRBJ2-3	CASSSKAGSTDTQYF	TGTGCCAGCAGTTCGAAAGCGGGGAGCACAGATACGCAGTATTTT